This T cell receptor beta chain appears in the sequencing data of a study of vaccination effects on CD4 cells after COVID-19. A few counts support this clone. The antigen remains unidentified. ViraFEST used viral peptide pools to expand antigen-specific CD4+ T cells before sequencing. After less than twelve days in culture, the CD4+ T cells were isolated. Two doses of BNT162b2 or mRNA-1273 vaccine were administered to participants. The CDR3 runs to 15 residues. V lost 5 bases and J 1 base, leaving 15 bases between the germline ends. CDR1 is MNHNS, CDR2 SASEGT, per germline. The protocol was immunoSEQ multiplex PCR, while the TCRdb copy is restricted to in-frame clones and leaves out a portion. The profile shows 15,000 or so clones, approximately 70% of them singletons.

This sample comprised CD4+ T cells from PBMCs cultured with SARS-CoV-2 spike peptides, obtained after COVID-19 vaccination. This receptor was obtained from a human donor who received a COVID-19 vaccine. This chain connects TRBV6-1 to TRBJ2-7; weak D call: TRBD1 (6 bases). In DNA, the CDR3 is TGTGCCAGCAGTTTGAGACAGGTCGCGTCCTACGAGCAGTACTTC. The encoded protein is CASSLRQVASYEQYF.